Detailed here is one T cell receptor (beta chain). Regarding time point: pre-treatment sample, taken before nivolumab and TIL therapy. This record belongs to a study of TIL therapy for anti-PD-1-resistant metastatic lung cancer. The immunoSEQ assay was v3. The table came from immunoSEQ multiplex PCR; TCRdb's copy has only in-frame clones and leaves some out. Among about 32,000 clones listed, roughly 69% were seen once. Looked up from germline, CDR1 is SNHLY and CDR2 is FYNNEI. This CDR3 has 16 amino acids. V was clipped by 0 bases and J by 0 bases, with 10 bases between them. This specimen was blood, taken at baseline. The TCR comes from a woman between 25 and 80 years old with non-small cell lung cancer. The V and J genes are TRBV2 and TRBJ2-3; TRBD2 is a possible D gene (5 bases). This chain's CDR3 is CASSEAMGGSTDTQYF. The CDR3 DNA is TGTGCCAGCAGTGAAGCGATGGGCGGGAGCACAGATACGCAGTATTTT.